This TCR beta chain comes out of a study of blood T cell repertoires in COVID-19. Study at large: The analysed material was cDNA or gDNA that came from T cells, B-cell-depleted T cells, or PBMCs.

The CDR3 sequence is 15 residues long. With 1 base clipped from V and 5 bases from J, the junction kept 7 bases outside the gene matches. Looked up from germline, CDR1 is SEHNR and CDR2 is FQNEAQ (reference sequence). How the authors handled the data: Estimated nucleated cell counts came from reference gene primer amplification. Measured with immunoSEQ multiplex PCR; TCRdb has only the in-frame clones, and not every one. That table supplies the V and J calls and clone size; D and trimming were determined from the DNA. The sample carries tens of thousands of clones, less than 85% recorded once. This TCR came from a man in his sixties or seventies with active or convalescent COVID-19. Sequencing used peripheral blood. This chain links TRBV7-9 with TRBJ1-2; 7 nucleotides align to TRBD1. CDR3 residues: CASSLVGGQTYGYTF. The CDR3 bases are TGTGCCAGCAGCTTAGTAGGGGGCCAAACGTATGGCTACACCTTC.